The sequence of this TCR beta chain was determined in a study of shared clonotypes between healthy human individuals. With respect to this clone: Antigen specificity is unknown.

V was shortened by 1 base and J by 4 bases, with 14 bases between the two germline ends. The CDR3 sequence is 16 residues long. Findings and caveats of the study: Lower generation probabilities were found for non-shared clonotypes than for those shared by all four donors. Across subsets, estimated richness was generally greater for naive than for memory populations.

Running of the assay took place at deep level. Using approximately 200 ng DNA, 30,000 to 35,000 T cell genomes, the sorted-subset replicate PCRs were run. This table comes from immunoSEQ multiplex PCR, and its TCRdb copy is limited to in-frame clones, with some not included. The sample lists millions of clones; roughly 96% were seen once. The sequenced sample consisted of naive CD4+ T cells sorted from blood. The subset here: CD45RA+ positively selected. The clonotype was recovered from a man aged 18 to 30 in good health. V usage is TRBV23-1 and J usage is TRBJ2-4; D gene ambiguous. TRBV23-1 belongs to the ORF category, with a function that is uncertain. Written as DNA, the CDR3 is TGCGCCAGCAGTCAATTTGGTATCCCTTGGAAAAACATTCAGTACTTC. This gives the protein CASSQFGIPWKNIQYF.